The 25 T cell receptor beta chains reported below all come from one sample, sequenced in a study of ipilimumab plus nivolumab after autologous stem cell transplantation. Clones were read by immunoSEQ multiplex PCR, and TCRdb kept only the in-frame ones, dropping some. The sample consists of 9,000 to 9,500 clones, about 67% of them appearing once. Sequencing was performed on PBMCs, taken in a trial of ipilimumab plus nivolumab as post-transplant consolidation. These receptors were obtained from a female donor with multiple myeloma.

This rearrangement joins TRBV6-1 to TRBJ2-5; 10 positions agree with TRBD2. The J call could be wrong; TRBJ2-7 is a better fit for the DNA end. The CDR3 runs 18 residues. The germline gives CDR1 MNHNS, CDR2 SASEGT. CDR3 in amino acids: CASSVGDLLAGNPYEQYF. The DNA for the CDR3 is TGTGCCAGCAGTGTTGGGGACCTACTAGCGGGAAACCCCTACGAGCAGTACTTC.

This clone has more than one count but fewer than ten. This rearrangement joins TRBV10-1 to TRBJ2-5; 7 bases are a match to TRBD2. Per the germline V gene, CDR1 is WNHNN and CDR2 is SYGVQD (reference sequence). After removal of 3 bases from V and 0 bases from J, the junction contained 7 bases not matched to a gene. The CDR3 contains 16 residues. The CDR3 spells CASSDQRGGNQETQYF. In DNA form, the CDR3 reads TGCGCCAGCAGTGACCAGCGGGGAGGAAACCAAGAGACCCAGTACTTC.

The sample holds a few counts of this clone. The V gene is TRBV28, the J gene TRBJ1-5, with unresolved D. Between the trimmed V and J ends, which lost 10 bases and 4 bases, there was a span of 14 bases. The CDR3 length is 13 residues. CDR1 and CDR2 from the germline V gene are MDHEN and SYDVKM. Here the CDR3 DNA reads TGTGCCATAAGAAAAGACCTAAATCAGCCCCAGCATTTT. Protein product: CAIRKDLNQPQHF.

The CDR3 is CSVVSGSSYNEQFF. Written as DNA, the CDR3 is TGCAGCGTTGTGAGCGGGAGCAGCTACAATGAGCAGTTCTTC. V usage is TRBV29-1 and J usage is TRBJ2-1, with TRBD2 matching 8 bases. After removal of 4 bases from V and 3 bases from J, the junction contained 5 bases not matched to a gene. This CDR3 is built from 14 residues. Per germline, CDR1 SQVTM and CDR2 ANQGSEA.

The J gene is TRBJ2-5, the V gene TRBV7-8, with 13 bases matching TRBD2. The CDR3 extends over 17 amino acids. Germline V gene lookup returns CDR1 SGHVS and CDR2 FQNEAQ. Trimming cost V 0 bases and J 1 base; bases outside gene matches: 2. The CDR3 loop is CASSLAGLAGIQETQYF. CDR3 DNA: TGTGCCAGCAGCTTAGCGGGACTAGCGGGGATCCAAGAGACCCAGTACTTC.

CDR3: CASSLTGYEQYF. CDR3 in DNA: TGTGCCAGCAGCTTAACGGGGTACGAGCAGTACTTC. The chain uses TRBV7-9 and TRBJ2-7; D might be TRBD2 (5 bases). The CDR3 runs 12 residues. The germline V and J ends were trimmed by 2 bases and 4 bases, with 6 bases remaining between them. Looked up from germline, CDR1 is SEHNR and CDR2 is FQNEAQ (reference sequence).

About this clone itself: The same CDR3 can be traced to other DNA sequences in this sample. The V and J genes are TRBV27 and TRBJ2-3, with D hard to call. CDR1 is MNHEY, CDR2 SMNVEV, per germline (reference sequence). V was trimmed by 6 bases and J by 9 bases, leaving 13 bases between them. The length of the CDR3 is 12 residues. CDR3 region: CASSHPQGTQYF. DNA of the CDR3: TGTGCCAGCAGCCACCCCCAAGGAACGCAGTATTTT.

V usage is TRBV5-6 and J usage is TRBJ2-1; D unclear. The CDR3 length is 14 residues. V was shortened by 0 bases and J by 9 bases, with 13 bases between the two germline ends. The germline V gene has CDR1 SGHDT and CDR2 YYEEEE. Here the CDR3 DNA reads TGTGCCAGCAGCTTGGCCTTAGCCCCCCGTGAGCAGTTCTTC. It translates to CASSLALAPREQFF.

This clone appeared a few times. V is TRBV5-1 and J is TRBJ2-1, with a possible D match to TRBD1 (5 bases). This CDR3 is built from 18 residues. V lost 1 base and J lost 14, with 31 bases in between. Germline V CDR1 and CDR2: SGHRS, YFSETQ. This CDR3 is CASSLWRGRDPASLREFF. CDR3 nucleotides: TGCGCCAGCAGCTTGTGGCGCGGCCGCGACCCTGCGAGTCTCAGGGAGTTCTTC.

This clone was found once. The V and J genes are TRBV6-5 and TRBJ2-7, with D maybe TRBD1 (5 bases). V shed 5 bases and J shed 3 bases, with 17 bases lying between them. The V gene's germline CDR1 is MNHEY and CDR2 SVGAGI. There are 15 residues in the CDR3. The CDR3 protein is CASSLGAFGNYEQYF. CDR3 DNA: TGTGCCAGCAGTCTAGGGGCATTTGGGAACTACGAGCAGTACTTC.

The chain employs TRBV7-2 and TRBJ2-1; no definite D call. Trimming cost V 5 bases and J 4 bases, with 6 bases left between them. CDR1 and CDR2 (germline): SGHTA, FQGNSA. The CDR3 spans 12 residues. CDR3 coding DNA: TGTGCCAGCAGCCATCTTTACAATGAGCAGTTCTTC. It is translated as CASSHLYNEQFF.

The gene calls are TRBV19 and TRBJ1-1, with D possibly being TRBD1 (6 bases). The CDR3 has 13 residues. Deletions cut 8 bases from V and 1 base from J, with 11 bases between. CDR1 and CDR2 (germline): LNHDA, SQIVND (reference sequence). CDR3 DNA sequence: TGTGCCAGTTTGGACAGACCGAACACTGAAGCTTTCTTT. Its protein product is CASLDRPNTEAFF.

The chain employs TRBV14 and TRBJ2-7; 9 bases agree with TRBD1. The CDR3 covers 15 residues. Losses at the gene ends were 6 bases for V and 2 bases for J; bases not matched to a gene: 8. The germline V gene encodes CDR1 SGHDN and CDR2 FVKESK. The CDR3 sequence: CASSYTGGPAYEQYF. CDR3 nucleotides: TGTGCCAGCAGTTATACAGGGGGCCCTGCCTACGAGCAGTACTTC.

This clone was counted once. V usage is TRBV14 and J usage is TRBJ2-2; D not resolved. The V and J ends lost 0 bases and 6 bases respectively, with 8 bases between them. From germline, CDR1 is SGHDN and CDR2 FVKESK. The CDR3 spans 14 residues. CDR3 DNA sequence: TGTGCCAGCAGCCAAGATAGGGTGCCCGGGGAGCTGTTTTTT. This codes for CASSQDRVPGELFF.

This chain connects TRBV19 to TRBJ2-1, with 10 bases fitting TRBD2. V trimming: 1 base; J trimming: 4 bases; junction bases outside the gene matches: 4. The CDR3 sequence is 16 residues long. Germline V gene data show CDR1 as LNHDA and CDR2 as SQIVND (reference sequence). CDR3 coding DNA: TGTGCCAGTAGTATAGGTAGCGGGAGGTATTACAATGAGCAGTTCTTC. Amino acids: CASSIGSGRYYNEQFF.

A single count supports this clone. Written as DNA, the CDR3 is TGTGCCAGCAGCGTGGACACAAGCTCTGGAAACACCATATATTTT. Encoded protein: CASSVDTSSGNTIYF. The V call is TRBV2, the J call TRBJ1-3; D is possibly TRBD1 (5 bases). Germline CDR1 SNHLY, CDR2 FYNNEI. The CDR3 has 15 amino acids. V was trimmed by 6 bases and J by 0 bases, leaving 12 bases between them.

This clone appeared a few times. V usage is TRBV6-1 and J usage is TRBJ2-5; 11 positions agree with TRBD1. From germline, CDR1 is MNHNS and CDR2 SASEGT. The CDR3 extends over 15 amino acids. The V and J ends lost 8 bases and 5 bases, in that order; junction bases with no gene match: 10. In DNA, the CDR3 is TGTGCCAGCGCACCCTATGGACAGGGGGCCGAGACCCAGTACTTC. Its protein product is CASAPYGQGAETQYF.

As concerns this clone: The sample holds other DNA sequences that translate to the same CDR3. The J gene is TRBJ1-4, the V gene TRBV6-6; D is perhaps TRBD1 (6 bases). V was shortened by 0 bases and J by 5 bases, with 10 bases between the two germline ends. The length of the CDR3 is 15 residues. Germline V lookup: CDR1 MNHNY, CDR2 SVGAGI (reference sequence). CDR3 in amino acids: CASSYSTGLNEKLFF. The CDR3 DNA is TGTGCCAGCAGTTACTCGACAGGTCTAAATGAAAAACTGTTTTTT.

The table lists this clone with a few counts. The genes are TRBV30 and TRBJ1-1; tentatively, D is TRBD1 (6 bases). Per germline, CDR1 GTSNPN and CDR2 SVGIG (reference sequence). Trimming removed 1 base from V and 6 bases from J, with 9 bases in between. The CDR3 runs 12 residues. The DNA for the CDR3 is TGTGCCTGGAGTGAACAGGGCCCTGAAGCTTTCTTT. This codes for CAWSEQGPEAFF.

V gene TRBV28 combines with J gene TRBJ1-4, with a tentative D call TRBD1 (5 bases). The V and J ends lost 8 bases and 5 bases respectively, with 12 bases between them. The CDR3 runs to 13 residues. Per the germline V gene, CDR1 is MDHEN and CDR2 is SYDVKM. DNA for the CDR3: TGTGCCAGCCGGGGGGTGTCAAATGAAAAACTGTTTTTT. Translating gives CASRGVSNEKLFF.

This clone appeared once. The chain employs TRBV21-1 and TRBJ1-1; the table's TRBD1 call for D was not verified on the DNA. TRBV21-1 is assigned pseudogene status. This CDR3 region has 18 residues. CDR3 coding DNA: TGTGCCAGCAGCACTTATAGACAGGGAGAAAGGACAGAGACTGAAGCTTTCTTT. It yields the protein CASSTYRQGERTETEAFF.

This chain joins TRBV7-1 and TRBJ2-1, with D uncertain. TRBV7-1 carries the ORF label, with uncertain function. V dropped 5 bases and J dropped 6 bases, with 5 bases sitting between them. This CDR3 has 11 amino acids. This CDR3 is CASSPANEQFF. The CDR3 DNA follows: TGTGCCAGCAGCCCCGCCAATGAGCAGTTCTTC.

This chain joins TRBV11-1 and TRBJ2-1, with unresolved D. The CDR3 is 14 amino acids. CDR1 and CDR2 from the germline V gene are SGHAT and FQDESV (reference sequence). V shed 1 base and J shed 8 bases, with 12 bases lying between them. CDR3 sequence: CASSLVVEMHEQFF. CDR3 nucleotides: TGTGCCAGCAGCTTAGTGGTCGAAATGCATGAGCAGTTCTTC.

The sample holds a few counts of this clone. This chain connects TRBV27 to TRBJ2-1; D unclear. The ends were cut back, 2 bases at V and 10 bases at J, with 9 bases in the middle. CDR1 and CDR2 from the germline V gene are MNHEY and SMNVEV (reference sequence). The CDR3 extends over 12 amino acids. CDR3 loop: CASSLPGLEQFF. In DNA form, the CDR3 reads TGTGCCAGCAGTTTACCAGGCCTGGAGCAGTTCTTC.

The rearrangement uses TRBV29-1 and TRBJ1-3, with no clear D. Germline CDR1 is SQVTM and CDR2 is ANQGSEA. V lost 6 bases and J lost 4, with 16 bases in between. The CDR3 contains 14 residues. Here the CDR3 reads CSVADLERGNTIYF. The CDR3 DNA reads TGCAGCGTGGCTGACCTGGAGAGAGGAAACACCATATATTTT.